What follows are 30 T cell receptor beta chains derived from one specimen sequenced in a study of T cell repertoires in cytomegalovirus infection. Their cognate antigens are unknown. Using its own MiXCR run on the reads, TCRdb lists one record per CDR3 protein. The sample lists around 770,000 distinct CDR3 sequences; 25% to 35% were seen once. The sample in question was cultured CD8+ T cells from PBMCs, obtained from culture after CMV antigen stimulation. The receptors shown here come from a human donor in good health (CMV status not recorded). Some clones in this sample may be carry-over from other donors' samples.

The sample holds a few counts of this clonotype. The chain has TRBV12-5 and TRBJ1-1, with TRBD1 as a possible D gene (5 bases). The CDR3 is 13 amino acids. Trimming took off 1 base at V and 7 bases at J, with 10 bases between the two ends. CDR1 and CDR2 from the germline V gene are LGHNT and FRNRAP. In DNA, the CDR3 is TGTGCTAGTGGTTTGGGGGGGGAGCTTGAAGCTTTCTTT. Its translation: CASGLGGELEAFF. The full variable domain, rest sourced from reference TRBV12-5 and TRBJ1-1, is DARVTQTPRHKVTEMGQEVTMRCQPILGHNTVFWYRQTMMQGLELLAYFRNRAPLDDSGMPKDRFSAEMPDATLATLKIQPSEPRDSAVYFCASGLGGELEAFFGQGTRLTVV.

The chain employs TRBV6-5 and TRBJ2-3; possible D gene TRBD1, 5 bases. This CDR3 spans 17 amino acids. Germline CDR1 is MNHEY and CDR2 is SVGAGI. V lost 6 bases to trimming and J lost 4 bases, with 23 bases between them. CDR3 sequence (DNA): TGTGCCAGCAGATATACGGGCACTACAAAGGGGCCAGATACGCAGTATTTT. This sequence encodes CASRYTGTTKGPDTQYF.

The chain uses TRBV10-3 and TRBJ2-5; no clear D. Germline V CDR1 and CDR2: ENHRY, SYGVKD. The CDR3 length is 16 residues. V was clipped by 4 bases and J by 3 bases, with 18 bases between them. CDR3 sequence reads: CAISASFQEIEETQYF. DNA of the CDR3: TGTGCCATCAGTGCGAGCTTTCAGGAGATAGAAGAGACCCAGTACTTC.

The sample holds a few counts of this clonotype. CDR3 region: CASSYSSQFLGYNSPLHF. The CDR3 DNA sequence: TGTGCCAGCAGTTACTCGAGTCAATTTCTCGGTTATAATTCACCCCTCCACTTT. The chain couples TRBV6-5 to TRBJ1-6; no definite D call. V dropped 0 bases and J dropped 4 bases, with 16 bases sitting between them. The CDR3 extends over 18 amino acids. Germline V gene data show CDR1 as MNHEY and CDR2 as SVGAGI.

This clonotype has more than one count but fewer than ten. The chain recombines TRBV28 with TRBJ2-7, with 7 positions matching TRBD1. The CDR3 runs to 13 residues. CDR1 MDHEN and CDR2 SYDVKM come from the germline V gene. The V and J ends lost 6 bases and 5 bases, in that order; junction bases with no gene match: 7. The CDR3: CASSRQGSNEQYV. The DNA of the CDR3 is TGTGCCAGCAGCCGACAGGGTAGCAACGAGCAGTACGTC.

The chain joins TRBV6-6 to TRBJ2-1; TRBD1 might be the D (6 bases). CDR3 length equals 15 residues. Germline lookup yields CDR1 MNHNY and CDR2 SVGAGI (reference sequence). V shed 7 bases and J shed 4 bases, with 17 bases lying between them. Here the CDR3 reads CASTPLGGPYNEQFF. DNA for the CDR3: TGTGCCAGCACCCCTTTAGGGGGACCGTACAATGAGCAGTTCTTC.

This clonotype turned up a few times. V usage is TRBV10-3 and J usage is TRBJ2-7; a possible D gene is TRBD1 (6 bases). V lost 6 bases and J lost 2, with 8 bases in between. Looked up from germline, CDR1 is ENHRY and CDR2 is SYGVKD. The CDR3 is made up of 12 amino acids. The CDR3 loop is CAIRDSPYEQYF. In DNA form, the CDR3 reads TGTGCCATCAGGGACAGCCCCTACGAGCAGTACTTC.

The V call is TRBV4-2, the J call TRBJ1-1; D ambiguous. The CDR3 is 13 amino acids. Between the trimmed V and J ends, which lost 1 base and 5 bases, there was a span of 8 bases. CDR1 and CDR2 from the germline V gene are LGHNA and YNFKEQ. CDR3 in amino acids: CASSQGSETEAFF. The CDR3 nucleotides are TGTGCCAGCAGCCAAGGAAGTGAAACTGAAGCTTTCTTT.

This clonotype was observed a handful of times. The chain carries TRBV6-5 and TRBJ1-5, with 9 bases matching TRBD1. CDR3 size: 15 residues. The junction had 5 bases not matched to a gene; V was cut back by 5 bases and J by 3 bases. CDR1 and CDR2 from the germline V gene are MNHEY and SVGAGI. CDR3 sequence (DNA): TGTGCCAGCAGTGTTGGACAGGGGCACAATCAGCCCCAGCATTTT. Residues: CASSVGQGHNQPQHF.

The rearrangement links TRBV24-1 to TRBJ1-1; possible D gene TRBD1, 5 bases. CDR3 length: 15 residues. Germline CDR1 is KGHDR and CDR2 is SFDVKD. The V end lost 4 bases, the J end lost 1 base, and 12 bases lay between the germline ends. CDR3 protein: CATSDPRGENTEAFF. The CDR3 DNA is TGTGCCACCAGTGACCCTCGAGGGGAGAACACTGAAGCTTTCTTT.

In DNA, the CDR3 is TGTGCCAGCAGCTCCAAAGACAGGGGGGAGGATACGCAGTATTTT. It yields the protein CASSSKDRGEDTQYF. The J gene is TRBJ2-3, the V gene TRBV13, with TRBD1 identical over 9 bases. Losses at the gene ends were 4 bases for V and 6 bases for J; bases not matched to a gene: 8. Germline V lookup: CDR1 PRHDT, CDR2 FYEKMQ (reference sequence). The CDR3 is made up of 15 amino acids.

The chain links TRBV6-1 to TRBJ1-1, with a tentative D call TRBD1 (6 bases). Germline assignment: CDR1 MNHNS and CDR2 SASEGT. The length of the CDR3 is 13 residues. V lost 11 bases and J 5 bases, leaving 18 bases between the germline ends. CDR3 in amino acids: CAALPGAWTEAFF. The CDR3, as DNA: TGTGCCGCACTTCCGGGGGCTTGGACTGAAGCTTTCTTT.

This clonotype was detected a few times. The V gene is TRBV28, the J gene TRBJ2-3; D uncertain. This CDR3 has 17 amino acids. CDR1 MDHEN and CDR2 SYDVKM come from the germline V gene. The V end was cut by 6 bases, the J end by 4 bases, with 23 bases between. The CDR3 reads CASRATGTIIEADTQYF. CDR3 nucleotide sequence: TGTGCCAGCAGGGCAACGGGCACCATTATTGAGGCAGATACGCAGTATTTT. Supplemented by reference TRBV28 and TRBJ2-3, the full variable domain reads DVKVTQSSRYLVKRTGEKVFLECVQDMDHENMFWYRQDPGLGLRLIYFSYDVKMKEKGDIPEGYSVSREKKERFSLILESASTNQTSMYLCASRATGTIIEADTQYFGPGTRLTVL.

The V gene is TRBV6-5, the J gene TRBJ2-1; D tentatively reads TRBD1 or TRBD2 (5 bases each). Germline CDR1 is MNHEY and CDR2 is SVGAGI. The CDR3 length is 13 residues. With 7 bases removed from V and 10 bases from J, the gap between germline ends came to 17 bases. The CDR3 loop reads CASTLTRGDEQFF. The CDR3 region has the DNA TGTGCCAGCACCTTAACTAGGGGAGACGAGCAGTTCTTC.

J is TRBJ1-2 and V is TRBV27; weak D call: TRBD1 (6 bases). Trimming took 2 bases from V and 8 from J, leaving 12 bases between them. CDR3 length equals 13 residues. From germline, CDR1 is MNHEY and CDR2 SMNVEV (reference sequence). CDR3 residues: CASSLGGRDGYTF. The CDR3 nucleotides read TGTGCCAGCAGTTTAGGGGGGCGGGACGGCTACACCTTC.

The chain carries TRBV9 and TRBJ2-1; the D is unclear. CDR1 and CDR2 (germline): SGDLS, YYNGEE. The V end lost 4 bases, the J end lost 9 bases, and 14 bases lay between the germline ends. The CDR3 loop spans 13 amino acids. CDR3 DNA: TGTGCCAGCAGCTTCGGCCTAACGGGTGAGCAGTTCTTC. This translates into CASSFGLTGEQFF.

The V and J genes are TRBV27 and TRBJ1-6; perhaps TRBD1 as D (5 bases). The CDR3 consists of 14 residues. The germline gives CDR1 MNHEY, CDR2 SMNVEV (reference sequence). The CDR3 nucleotides are TGTCGGGGCGGAGAGGCCAAACTAAATTCACCCCTCCACTTT. Translating it yields CRGGEAKLNSPLHF.

This clonotype came up a few times. CDR3 in DNA: TGTGCCAGCAGTTACTCGGGGGGGGGATTCACCGGGGAGCTGTTTTTT. Protein product: CASSYSGGGFTGELFF. This chain connects TRBV6-5 to TRBJ2-2; TRBD2 agrees at 7 bases. The CDR3 runs 16 residues. V gave up 0 bases and J gave up 4 bases; unmatched junction bases: 5. Germline loops: CDR1 MNHEY, CDR2 SVGAGI.

This clonotype has a handful of counts. The V gene is TRBV28, the J gene TRBJ1-1, with D unresolved. Germline values: CDR1 MDHEN, CDR2 SYDVKM. This CDR3 contains 14 residues. V lost 8 bases and J 6 bases, leaving 19 bases between the germline ends. The CDR3 nucleotides read TGTGCCAGCCACGAGGAGACCCCGGTGGCTGAAGCTTTCTTT. This translates into CASHEETPVAEAFF.

The chain uses TRBV6-2 or TRBV6-3 and TRBJ2-1; TRBD1 might be the D (6 bases). The V end lost 0 bases, the J end lost 3 bases, and 15 bases lay between the germline ends. Germline values: CDR1 MNHEY, CDR2 SVGEGT. This CDR3 contains 17 residues. For the CDR3, the DNA is TGTGCCAGCAGTTACTCGAGCGATCTCAGGGGCTACAATGAGCAGTTCTTC. Protein product: CASSYSSDLRGYNEQFF.

This clonotype was seen a handful of times. V gene TRBV10-3 combines with J gene TRBJ1-4, with 7 bases aligning to TRBD1. The CDR3 has 18 amino acids. V lost 2 bases, J lost 3 bases, and 12 bases stayed unmatched. Germline V gene sequence: CDR1 ENHRY, CDR2 SYGVKD. Here the CDR3 DNA reads TGTGCCATCAGTGAGAGGGACCCCCGACAGGGTTCTAATGAAAAACTGTTTTTT. It encodes CAISERDPRQGSNEKLFF.

CDR3 sequence: CASSRGSRTGELFF. CDR3 DNA sequence: TGCGCCAGCAGCCGGGGATCGAGGACCGGGGAGCTGTTTTTT. The V gene is TRBV4-3, the J gene TRBJ2-2; D is unresolved. Trimming cost V 4 bases and J 5 bases, with 11 bases left between them. Germline V gene sequence: CDR1 LGHNA, CDR2 YSLEER. This CDR3 contains 14 residues.

Of note for this clonotype: A much larger clone sits a single nucleotide away, making a read error possible. V usage is TRBV28 and J usage is TRBJ1-1, with 7 positions matching TRBD1. This CDR3 is built from 12 residues. Germline V gives CDR1 MDHEN, CDR2 SYDVKM. The CDR3 DNA follows: TGTGCCAGCTCTGACAGGGTCACTGAAGCTCTCTTT. Protein product: CASSDRVTEALF.

This clonotype was detected only a few times. CDR3 sequence reads: CSASLASEQFF. In DNA, the CDR3 is TGCAGTGCTAGCCTAGCGAGTGAGCAGTTCTTC. V usage is TRBV20-1 and J usage is TRBJ2-1; TRBD2 might be the D (6 bases). Trimming took 3 bases from V and 9 from J, leaving 9 bases between them. This CDR3 has 11 residues. Germline values: CDR1 DFQATT, CDR2 SNEGSKA (reference sequence).

This clonotype came up a few times. V usage is TRBV6-5 and J usage is TRBJ2-1; 10 bases match TRBD2. Per the germline V gene, CDR1 is MNHEY and CDR2 is SVGAGI. The CDR3 contains 16 residues. V was clipped by 0 bases and J by 6 bases; unmatched bases: 5. The CDR3 reads CASSYSAGGTVNEQFF. The DNA of the CDR3 is TGTGCCAGCAGTTACTCAGCGGGGGGGACGGTCAATGAGCAGTTCTTC.

The CDR3 loop reads CASSPRDRPNGEAFF. CDR3 nucleotide sequence: TGTGCCAGCAGCCCGCGGGACAGGCCTAACGGGGAAGCTTTCTTT. This sequence joins TRBV11-2 and TRBJ1-1, with 8 bases matching TRBD1. The ends lost 5 bases at V and 8 bases at J; junction bases unmatched: 13. The CDR3 has 15 residues. The germline CDR1 and CDR2 sequences are SGHAT and FQNNGV.

On this clonotype itself: The junction and the germline gene differ at one end; a read error may be behind it. The rearrangement joins TRBV27 to TRBJ2-3, with TRBD1 identical over 7 bases. Germline CDR1 and CDR2: MNHEY and SMNVEV (reference sequence). The CDR3 runs 13 residues. The CDR3 reads CASSSRQGTSTHF. The DNA of the CDR3 is TGTGCCAGCAGTTCCCGACAGGGAACAAGCACTCATTTT.

The genes are TRBV20-1 and TRBJ2-5, with a tentative D call TRBD1 (6 bases). This CDR3 is 15 amino acids long. V was trimmed by 3 bases and J by 2 bases, leaving 16 bases between them. Looked up from germline, CDR1 is DFQATT and CDR2 is SNEGSKA (reference sequence). The CDR3 spells CSASDRNRAQETQYF. CDR3 DNA: TGCAGTGCTAGCGACCGGAACAGGGCGCAAGAGACCCAGTACTTC.

This chain connects TRBV20-1 to TRBJ2-1, with 7 positions matching TRBD2. CDR3 length: 11 residues. V shed 6 bases and J 7 bases; nucleotides not matched to a gene: 3. Germline CDR1 and CDR2: DFQATT and SNEGSKA (reference sequence). The CDR3 coding sequence is TGCAGTGCGAAGGGAGGGAATGAGCAGTTCTTC. This sequence encodes CSAKGGNEQFF.

This chain links TRBV6-2 or TRBV6-3 with TRBJ2-7; D call uncertain. V was cut by 3 bases and J by 0 bases, with 6 bases left in between. CDR3 length equals 13 residues. CDR1 is MNHEY and CDR2 is SVGEGT in the germline V gene. The CDR3 DNA reads as TGTGCCAGCAGTTATCTGAGCTCCTACGAGCAGTACGTC. Amino acids: CASSYLSSYEQYV.